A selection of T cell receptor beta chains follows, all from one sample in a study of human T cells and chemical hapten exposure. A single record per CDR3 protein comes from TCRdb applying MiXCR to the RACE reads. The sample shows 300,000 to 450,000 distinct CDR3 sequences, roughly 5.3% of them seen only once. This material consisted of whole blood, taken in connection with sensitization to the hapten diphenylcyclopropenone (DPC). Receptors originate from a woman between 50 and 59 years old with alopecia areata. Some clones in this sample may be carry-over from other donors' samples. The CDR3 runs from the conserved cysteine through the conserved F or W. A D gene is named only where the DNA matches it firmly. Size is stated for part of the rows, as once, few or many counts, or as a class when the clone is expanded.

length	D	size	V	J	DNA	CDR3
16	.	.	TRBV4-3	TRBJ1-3	TGCGCCAGCAGCCAAGAGGCGACACTGTCTGGAAACACCATATATTTT	CASSQEATLSGNTIYF
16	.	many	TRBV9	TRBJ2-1	TGTGCCAGCAGCGCGGGACTCCAGGGGGTTTACAATGAGCAGTTCTTC	CASSAGLQGVYNEQFF
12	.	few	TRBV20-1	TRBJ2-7	TGCAGTGCTACCCAGGCGACCTACGAGCAGTACTTC	CSATQATYEQYF
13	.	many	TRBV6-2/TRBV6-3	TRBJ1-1	TGTGCCAGCATCCAGGGATGGGGATCTGAAGCTTTCTTT	CASIQGWGSEAFF
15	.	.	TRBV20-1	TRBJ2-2	TGCAGTGCTAGAGTGGACGGGAGAAGGACCGGGGAGCTGTTTTTT	CSARVDGRRTGELFF
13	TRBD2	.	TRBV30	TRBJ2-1	TGTGCCTGGAGTGCGGGACTAGCGGGTGAGCAGTTCTTC	CAWSAGLAGEQFF
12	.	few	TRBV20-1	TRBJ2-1	TGCAGTGCTAGCCGGCCGGTGGGTGAGCAGTTCTTC	CSASRPVGEQFF
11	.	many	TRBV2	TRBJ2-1	TGTGCCAGCAGTAGGGACCTCGAGCAGTTCTTC	CASSRDLEQFF
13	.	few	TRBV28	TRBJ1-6	TGTGCCAGCAGTCGGTCCTATAATTCACCCCTCCACTTT	CASSRSYNSPLHF
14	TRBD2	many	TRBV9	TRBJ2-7	TGTGCCAGCAGCGTCACTAGCGGGAGCAATAAGCAGTACTTC	CASSVTSGSNKQYF
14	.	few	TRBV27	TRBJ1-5	TGTGCCAGCAGTTTAAGGTCCAGTCTGGGGCCCCAGCATTTT	CASSLRSSLGPQHF
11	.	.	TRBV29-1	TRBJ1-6	TGCAGCGTTGAAGATCTTGAGGGCCTCCACTTT	CSVEDLEGLHF
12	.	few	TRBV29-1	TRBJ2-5	TGCAGTACCGGGCAGGGTACGGAGACCCAGTACTTC	CSTGQGTETQYF
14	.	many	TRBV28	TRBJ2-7	TGTGCCAGCGGTGAGGGGGGCGCCTCCCACGAGCAGTACTTC	CASGEGGASHEQYF
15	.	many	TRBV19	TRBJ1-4	TGTGCCAGTAGTTTCCAGGGGATCACTAATGAAAAACTGTTTTTT	CASSFQGITNEKLFF